Listed here are 14 T cell receptor beta chains from one sample, sequenced in a study of CD8+ T cells in alopecia areata. TCR sequencing used cDNA made by reverse transcription of extracted RNA. Assay: immunoSEQ multiplex PCR; the TCRdb copy retains only in-frame clones and omits some. Of tens of thousands of clones detected, about 96% appear once; the ten largest clones hold roughly 26%. Sequenced here: CD8+ T cells sorted from blood, sampled at week 0. The source of these receptors is a human donor with alopecia areata.

CDR3 sequence reads: CSVELAGTAYNEQFF. CDR3 in DNA: TGCAGCGTTGAACTAGCGGGGACCGCCTACAATGAGCAGTTCTTC. This rearrangement joins TRBV29-1 to TRBJ2-1; 9 bases fit TRBD2. Germline V CDR1 and CDR2: SQVTM, ANQGSEA. After removal of 2 bases from V and 2 bases from J, the junction contained 4 bases not matched to a gene. The length of the CDR3 is 15 residues.

The chain employs TRBV7-9 and TRBJ1-1; D unresolved. This CDR3 contains 15 residues. The V end lost 1 base, the J end lost 0 bases, and 9 bases lay between the germline ends. CDR1 is SEHNR, CDR2 FQNEAQ, per germline (reference sequence). The CDR3 coding sequence is TGTGCCAGCAGCTTAGTGGAGGGTCTGAACACTGAAGCTTTCTTT. Amino acids: CASSLVEGLNTEAFF.

The rearrangement links TRBV7-2 to TRBJ2-3; TRBD2 matches at 8 bases. J lost 0 bases, V lost 5 bases, and 7 bases had no gene match. The CDR3 extends over 16 amino acids. Germline lookup yields CDR1 SGHTA and CDR2 FQGNSA. The CDR3 protein is CASSLLAGLSTDTQYF. CDR3 DNA sequence: TGTGCCAGCAGCCTCTTAGCGGGGCTTAGCACAGATACGCAGTATTTT.

The V call is TRBV7-2, the J call TRBJ1-2; no reliable D call. CDR1 and CDR2 from the germline V gene are SGHTA and FQGNSA. V was shortened by 0 bases and J by 4 bases, with 15 bases between the two germline ends. This CDR3 comprises 16 residues. In DNA form, the CDR3 reads TGTGCCAGCAGCTTAGCGAGCTCAGGAGCTTCCTATGGCTACACCTTC. Translation gives CASSLASSGASYGYTF.

The chain uses TRBV30 and TRBJ1-6; a possible D gene is TRBD1 (5 bases). Germline values: CDR1 GTSNPN, CDR2 SVGIG (reference sequence). CDR3 length: 12 residues. V was trimmed by 6 bases and J by 6 bases, leaving 9 bases between them. CDR3 bases: TGTGCCTGTCGACAGAGTAATTCACCCCTCCACTTT. This encodes CACRQSNSPLHF.

This sequence joins TRBV4-2 and TRBJ2-7, with D perhaps TRBD2 (5 bases). This CDR3 contains 16 residues. The V and J ends lost 0 bases and 5 bases respectively, with 17 bases between them. In germline, CDR1 is LGHNA, CDR2 YNFKEQ. CDR3: CASSQDAGDSRHEQYF. DNA of the CDR3: TGTGCCAGCAGCCAAGATGCCGGGGATTCTAGGCACGAGCAGTACTTC.

V and J are TRBV29-1 and TRBJ2-7, with a tentative D call TRBD1 (5 bases). The CDR3 loop spans 12 amino acids. Germline assignment: CDR1 SQVTM and CDR2 ANQGSEA. V was shortened by 4 bases and J by 3 bases, with 10 bases between the two germline ends. The CDR3 region has the DNA TGCAGCGTTGTAGGGGTGGACTACGAGCAGTACTTC. Translated, it gives CSVVGVDYEQYF.

The genes are TRBV7-2 and TRBJ2-5; D gene uncertain. Germline V gives CDR1 SGHTA, CDR2 FQGNSA. V was clipped by 3 bases and J by 2 bases, with 10 bases between them. The CDR3 contains 14 residues. CDR3 bases: TGTGCCAGCAGCTTGTTAGAGGTGCAAGAGACCCAGTACTTC. Encoded protein: CASSLLEVQETQYF.

The chain links TRBV7-3 to TRBJ2-2; 13 bases fit TRBD2. The CDR3 is made up of 19 amino acids. The germline gives CDR1 SGHTA, CDR2 FQGTGA. Trimming removed 4 bases from V and 1 base from J; junction bases left unmatched: 9. The CDR3 DNA follows: TGTGCCAGCAGCTCCTCCGGGACTAGCGGGGTTTGGAACACCGGGGAGCTGTTTTTT. Encoded protein: CASSSSGTSGVWNTGELFF.

This chain links TRBV27 with TRBJ2-3, with D maybe TRBD2 (6 bases). With 4 bases removed from V and 3 bases from J, the gap between germline ends came to 14 bases. CDR3 length equals 15 residues. The germline V gene has CDR1 MNHEY and CDR2 SMNVEV (reference sequence). The CDR3 reads CASSSTSWSTDTQYF. CDR3 nucleotide sequence: TGTGCCAGCAGTTCCACTAGCTGGAGTACAGATACGCAGTATTTT.

The V gene is TRBV25-1, the J gene TRBJ1-1, with a weak D call TRBD1 (6 bases). The CDR3 is made up of 15 amino acids. The V gene's germline CDR1 is MGHDK and CDR2 SYGVNS. The V end lost 1 base, the J end lost 7 bases, and 16 bases lay between the germline ends. The DNA for the CDR3 is TGTGCCAGCAGTGAATGGAAAAGGGGGAAGGATGAAGCTTTCTTT. Its protein product is CASSEWKRGKDEAFF.

The gene calls are TRBV27 and TRBJ1-2; D uncertain. CDR1 is MNHEY, CDR2 SMNVEV, per germline (reference sequence). With 3 bases removed from V and 2 bases from J, the gap between germline ends came to 7 bases. CDR3 size: 13 residues. CDR3 DNA: TGTGCCAGCAGTTTCTCACAGAACTATGGCTACACCTTC. This encodes CASSFSQNYGYTF.

This chain joins TRBV19 and TRBJ1-5; 8 bases align to TRBD1. Germline loops: CDR1 LNHDA, CDR2 SQIVND (reference sequence). The CDR3 is made up of 15 amino acids. V lost 4 bases to trimming and J lost 6 bases; unmatched junction nucleotides: 8. CDR3 residues: CASSTTGTGSQPQHF. Written as DNA, the CDR3 is TGTGCCAGTAGTACCACCGGGACAGGCTCTCAGCCCCAGCATTTT.

V usage is TRBV4-1 and J usage is TRBJ2-1, with a tentative D call TRBD1 (5 bases). Trimming left V 0 bases short and J 7 bases short, with 10 bases between. There are 14 residues in the CDR3. Looked up from germline, CDR1 is MGHRA and CDR2 is YSYEKL. CDR3 DNA: TGCGCCAGCAGCCAAGATCTGGCAGGGAATGAGCAGTTCTTC. Translated: CASSQDLAGNEQFF.